Sequencing of this TCR beta chain was carried out in a study of cytomegalovirus exposure and HLA in healthy donors. Notes on the study in general: The majority of TCR sequences were rare, yet some public TCRs appeared in many donors. Indistinguishability led to the exclusion of some V segments, TRBV6-2 and TRBV6-3 included.

Primers included in the PCR were 60 Vbeta and 13 Jbeta primers. This table comes from immunoSEQ multiplex PCR, and its TCRdb copy is limited to in-frame clones, with some not included. This sample carries about 160,000 clones, around 64% of them seen once, and the ten largest clones take approximately 2.8%. CDR1 and CDR2 (germline): MNHEY, SVGAGI. This CDR3 comprises 16 residues. The V segment lost 0 bases and the J segment 2 bases; nucleotides outside the gene matches: 7. A remark on this clone: Antigen specificity is unknown.

The source is a woman in her twenties or thirties in good health and CMV-seronegative. The rearrangement uses TRBV6-5 and TRBJ2-7, with 7 bases aligning to TRBD2. The source material was PBMCs. The CDR3 spells CASSYSTGGPTYEQYF. CDR3 sequence (DNA): TGTGCCAGCAGTTACTCGACGGGGGGACCTACCTACGAGCAGTACTTC.